The sequence of this T cell receptor beta chain was determined in a study of cytomegalovirus exposure and HLA in healthy donors. The primer mix had 60 Vbeta and 13 Jbeta primers. The data were produced by immunoSEQ multiplex PCR, yet TCRdb's version contains in-frame clones alone and is incomplete. The data contain approximately 150,000 clones, about 82% of them singletons. This clone occurred once. The CDR3 contains 15 residues. CDR1 SGHDT and CDR2 YYEEEE come from the germline V gene. The V end was cut by 1 base, the J end by 5 bases, with 12 bases between. The chain links TRBV5-6 to TRBJ2-2; D is perhaps TRBD1 (6 bases). This sequence was found in a woman aged 40-49 years in good health and CMV-seropositive. Sequencing was performed on PBMCs. The chain's CDR3 is CASSLKGVATGELFF. CDR3 DNA: TGTGCCAGCAGCTTGAAGGGGGTGGCGACCGGGGAGCTGTTTTTT.